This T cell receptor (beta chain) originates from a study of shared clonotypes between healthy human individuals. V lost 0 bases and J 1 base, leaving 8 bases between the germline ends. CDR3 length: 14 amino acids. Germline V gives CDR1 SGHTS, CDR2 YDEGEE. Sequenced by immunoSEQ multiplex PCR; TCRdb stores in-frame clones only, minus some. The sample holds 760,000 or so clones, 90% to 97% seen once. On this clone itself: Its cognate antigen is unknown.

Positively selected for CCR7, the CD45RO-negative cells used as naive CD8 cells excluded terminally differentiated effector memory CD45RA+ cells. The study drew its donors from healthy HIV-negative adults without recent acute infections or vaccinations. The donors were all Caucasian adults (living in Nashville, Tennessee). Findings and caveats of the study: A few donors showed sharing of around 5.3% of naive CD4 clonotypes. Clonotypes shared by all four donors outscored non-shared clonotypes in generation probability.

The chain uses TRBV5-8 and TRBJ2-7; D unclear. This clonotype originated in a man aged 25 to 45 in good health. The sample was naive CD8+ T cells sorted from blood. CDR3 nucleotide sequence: TGTGCCAGCAGCTTGGAGGAGACTTCCTACGAGCAGTACTTC. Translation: CASSLEETSYEQYF.